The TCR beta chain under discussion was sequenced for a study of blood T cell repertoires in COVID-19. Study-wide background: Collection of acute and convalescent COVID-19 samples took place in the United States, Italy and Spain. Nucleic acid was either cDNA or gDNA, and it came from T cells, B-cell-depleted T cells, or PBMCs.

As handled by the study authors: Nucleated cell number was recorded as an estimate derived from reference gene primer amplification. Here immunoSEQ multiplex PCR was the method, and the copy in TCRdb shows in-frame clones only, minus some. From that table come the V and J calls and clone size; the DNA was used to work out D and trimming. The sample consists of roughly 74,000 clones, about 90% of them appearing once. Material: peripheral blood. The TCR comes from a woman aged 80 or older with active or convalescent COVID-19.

The CDR3 loop is CASSYLAGQTQYF. The CDR3 nucleotides are TGTGCCAGCAGTTACTTAGCGGGGCAGACCCAGTACTTC. This sequence joins TRBV6-5 and TRBJ2-5; 8 bases line up with TRBD2. The CDR3 loop spans 13 amino acids. V shed 1 base, J shed 6 bases, and the junction held 1 base outside the gene matches. CDR1 MNHEY and CDR2 SVGAGI come from the germline V gene.